These 22 T cell receptor beta chains came from one sample sequenced in a study of cytomegalovirus exposure and HLA in healthy donors. Use of 60 Vbeta and 13 Jbeta primers characterized the PCR. Clones were read by immunoSEQ multiplex PCR, and TCRdb kept only the in-frame ones, dropping some. This sample has 110,000 to 150,000 clones, with over 60% found just once. Material for sequencing was PBMCs. All receptors derive from a middle-aged man in good health and CMV-seronegative.

The rearrangement links TRBV28 to TRBJ2-7; a weak D match, TRBD2 (5 bases). In germline, CDR1 is MDHEN, CDR2 SYDVKM. The CDR3 loop spans 13 amino acids. The V gene lost 10 bases and the J gene lost 7 bases, with 20 bases spanning the gap. This chain's CDR3 is CAITNILGGEQYF. CDR3 in DNA: TGTGCCATTACGAATATATTAGGCGGGGAGCAGTACTTC.

The chain has TRBV4-1 and TRBJ2-3, with D perhaps TRBD1 (6 bases). The CDR3 runs 14 residues. The germline V gene has CDR1 MGHRA and CDR2 YSYEKL. With 0 bases removed from V and 4 bases from J, the gap between germline ends came to 8 bases. Here the CDR3 reads CASSQDQGPDTQYF. CDR3 DNA sequence: TGCGCCAGCAGCCAAGATCAGGGGCCAGATACGCAGTATTTT.

This chain uses TRBV9 with TRBJ2-2; D perhaps matches TRBD2 (6 bases). This CDR3 contains 16 residues. Deletions cut 5 bases from V and 1 base from J, with 15 bases between. Germline V lookup: CDR1 SGDLS, CDR2 YYNGEE. The CDR3 region is CASSEIGTGNTGELFF. CDR3 DNA: TGTGCCAGCAGTGAGATAGGGACTGGGAACACCGGGGAGCTGTTTTTT.

The chain has TRBV19 and TRBJ2-5, with TRBD2 as a possible D gene (5 bases). This CDR3 has 15 residues. Germline-derived CDR1 and CDR2 are LNHDA and SQIVND (reference sequence). V was shortened by 6 bases and J by 0 bases, with 14 bases between the two germline ends. CDR3 amino acids: CASSGKSSYQETQYF. In DNA, the CDR3 is TGTGCCAGTAGCGGGAAATCTTCGTACCAAGAGACCCAGTACTTC.

The gene calls are TRBV5-1 and TRBJ2-2; D might be TRBD1 (6 bases). This CDR3 comprises 15 residues. The germline CDR1 and CDR2 sequences are SGHRS and YFSETQ. With 1 base removed from V and 5 bases from J, the gap between germline ends came to 12 bases. This chain's CDR3 is CASSLTPQGTGELFF. Here the CDR3 DNA reads TGCGCCAGCAGCTTGACCCCGCAGGGGACCGGGGAGCTGTTTTTT.

The chain has TRBV18 and TRBJ1-1, with a possible D match to TRBD1 (6 bases). Germline values: CDR1 KGHSH, CDR2 LQKENI. V gave up 2 bases and J gave up 4 bases, with 11 bases separating them. The CDR3 loop spans 14 amino acids. This chain's CDR3 is CASSPEARGTEAFF. In DNA form, the CDR3 reads TGTGCCAGCTCACCAGAAGCCAGGGGCACTGAAGCTTTCTTT.

The chain couples TRBV13 to TRBJ2-7; D is ambiguous. Germline V gene sequence: CDR1 PRHDT, CDR2 FYEKMQ (reference sequence). This CDR3 spans 14 amino acids. V was pared by 3 bases and J by 3 bases, with 12 bases between. CDR3 DNA: TGTGCCAGCAGCTTGACACACAGACACTACGAGCAGTACTTC. Translation gives CASSLTHRHYEQYF. Full variable domain (rest looked up from reference TRBV13 and TRBJ2-7): AAGVIQSPRHLIKEKRETATLKCYPIPRHDTVYWYQQGPGQDPQFLISFYEKMQSDKGSIPDRFSAQQFSDYHSELNMSSLELGDSALYFCASSLTHRHYEQYFGPGTRLTVT.

The rearrangement links TRBV27 to TRBJ2-1; D may be TRBD1 (6 bases). The CDR3 totals 16 residues. Germline V gene sequence: CDR1 MNHEY, CDR2 SMNVEV (reference sequence). The V and J ends lost 6 bases and 0 bases respectively, with 15 bases between them. Written as DNA, the CDR3 is TGTGCCAGCAGCAAGGACAGTCTTATCTCCTACAATGAGCAGTTCTTC. Protein sequence: CASSKDSLISYNEQFF.

The chain uses TRBV28 and TRBJ1-2; 8 bases fit TRBD1. With V trimmed by 4 bases and J by 8 bases, 12 bases remained unmatched. Germline lookup yields CDR1 MDHEN and CDR2 SYDVKM. This CDR3 has 15 amino acids. CDR3 nucleotides: TGTGCCAGCAGTTCCATGGACAGGGCAGTGGGGGGCTACACCTTC. Translating it yields CASSSMDRAVGGYTF.

The chain uses TRBV9 and TRBJ1-3; D gene unclear. From germline, CDR1 is SGDLS and CDR2 YYNGEE. The CDR3 contains 14 residues. Trimming shortened V by 3 bases and J by 0 bases, and 7 bases separated the two germline ends. The CDR3: CASSDSNSGNTIYF. The CDR3 DNA follows: TGTGCCAGCAGCGACAGTAACTCTGGAAACACCATATATTTT.

This clone was picked up one time. The chain links TRBV2 to TRBJ2-1, with 7 bases aligning to TRBD1. CDR3 size: 14 residues. Trimming cost V 6 bases and J 0 bases; bases outside gene matches: 2. Germline CDR1 reads SNHLY; CDR2 reads FYNNEI. CDR3 amino acids: CASRDRSSYNEQFF. CDR3 nucleotide sequence: TGTGCCAGCAGGGACAGGAGCTCCTACAATGAGCAGTTCTTC.

The V call is TRBV18, the J call TRBJ2-1; perhaps TRBD2 as D (6 bases). Between the trimmed V and J ends, which lost 0 bases and 14 bases, there was a span of 14 bases. Germline V gene data show CDR1 as KGHSH and CDR2 as LQKENI. This CDR3 has 13 residues. CDR3 protein: CASSPPSPGSEFF. Written as DNA, the CDR3 is TGTGCCAGCTCACCACCGTCTCCCGGGAGCGAGTTCTTC.

This clone turned up a few times. One junction end does not reproduce the germline sequence, and a read error may be involved. The chain is built from TRBV10-3 and TRBJ1-6, with a possible D match to TRBD1 (6 bases). CDR1 is ENHRY, CDR2 SYGVKD, per germline. This CDR3 is built from 14 residues. CDR3 sequence reads: CASSLTGENSPLHF. The CDR3 region has the DNA TGTGCCAGCAGTTTGACAGGAGAAAATTCACCCCTCCACTTT.

As DNA, the CDR3 is TGCGCCAGCAGCTTAGGGACAGGGCCCTACGAGCAGTACTTC. Protein product: CASSLGTGPYEQYF. The gene calls are TRBV5-1 and TRBJ2-7; the match to TRBD1 covers 9 bases. J was trimmed by 2 bases and V by 2 bases; bases with no gene match: 2. The CDR3 is 14 amino acids. From germline, CDR1 is SGHRS and CDR2 YFSETQ.

The chain combines TRBV29-1 with TRBJ2-7, with D perhaps matching TRBD2 (7 bases). CDR1 is SQVTM and CDR2 is ANQGSEA in the germline V gene. The CDR3 runs to 13 residues. V was shortened by 1 base and J by 2 bases, with 9 bases between the two germline ends. CDR3 DNA: TGCAGCGTTGAAGTGGGGGGGCCCTACGAGCAGTACTTC. Translation: CSVEVGGPYEQYF.

This sequence joins TRBV18 and TRBJ2-7; D is ambiguous. Trimming left V 2 bases short and J 2 bases short, with 7 bases between. This CDR3 has 13 residues. CDR1 is KGHSH, CDR2 LQKENI, per germline. CDR3 bases: TGTGCCAGCTCACCAGGCCGTACCTACGAGCAGTACTTC. It codes for CASSPGRTYEQYF.

This clone was found a few times. One end of the junction fails to match germline, which may point to a read error. The CDR3 here is CAWSVPPWTGTVYGYPF. The CDR3 DNA reads TGTGCCTGGAGTGTACCCCCCTGGACAGGGACAGTCTATGGCTACCCCTTC. This chain links TRBV30 with TRBJ1-2; 8 bases align to TRBD1. This CDR3 is 17 amino acids long. Germline lookup yields CDR1 GTSNPN and CDR2 SVGIG (reference sequence).

V and J are TRBV19 and TRBJ2-3; 11 nucleotides align to TRBD1. The ends lost 5 bases at V and 3 bases at J; junction bases unmatched: 7. Germline CDR1 and CDR2: LNHDA and SQIVND (reference sequence). CDR3 length: 16 residues. CDR3 bases: TGTGCCAGTAGTCCGACCGGGACAGGGGGTACAGATACGCAGTATTTT. Translated, it gives CASSPTGTGGTDTQYF.

CDR3 nucleotides: TGTGCCAGCAGCGGGGACAGGGTAAGTCAGCCCCAGCATTTT. The encoded protein is CASSGDRVSQPQHF. The chain links TRBV6-1 to TRBJ1-5, with 9 bases fitting TRBD1. The CDR3 has 14 amino acids. The ends lost 6 bases at V and 6 bases at J; junction bases unmatched: 6. Per the germline V gene, CDR1 is MNHNS and CDR2 is SASEGT.

This clone was seen only once. The chain links TRBV9 to TRBJ2-1; maybe TRBD2 (5 bases). The CDR3 consists of 15 residues. The V gene's germline CDR1 is SGDLS and CDR2 YYNGEE. V lost 1 base, J lost 0 bases, and 8 bases lay in between. CDR3 region: CASSVTAGSYNEQFF. CDR3 bases: TGTGCCAGCAGCGTAACGGCGGGCTCCTACAATGAGCAGTTCTTC. Together with reference TRBV9 and TRBJ2-1, the CDR3 gives the full variable domain: DSGVTQTPKHLITATGQRVTLRCSPRSGDLSVYWYQQSLDQGLQFLIQYYNGEERAKGNILERFSAQQFPDLHSELNLSSLELGDSALYFCASSVTAGSYNEQFFGPGTRLTVL.

V and J are TRBV7-2 and TRBJ2-3, with D possibly being TRBD1 (6 bases). Trimming cost V 2 bases and J 0 bases, with 9 bases left between them. The germline V gene encodes CDR1 SGHTA and CDR2 FQGNSA. The CDR3 length is 15 residues. The chain's CDR3 is CASSLTGSSTDTQYF. CDR3 sequence (DNA): TGTGCCAGCAGCTTAACAGGGTCTAGCACAGATACGCAGTATTTT.

The V and J genes are TRBV11-2 and TRBJ2-7; 9 nucleotides match TRBD1. Germline V CDR1 and CDR2: SGHAT, FQNNGV. This CDR3 is 16 amino acids long. The V gene end was trimmed by 7 bases and the J gene end by 5 bases; junction bases not matched to a gene: 15. CDR3 protein: CASTPPPEQGAHEQYF. The CDR3 DNA sequence: TGTGCCAGCACCCCACCCCCTGAACAGGGGGCCCACGAGCAGTACTTC.